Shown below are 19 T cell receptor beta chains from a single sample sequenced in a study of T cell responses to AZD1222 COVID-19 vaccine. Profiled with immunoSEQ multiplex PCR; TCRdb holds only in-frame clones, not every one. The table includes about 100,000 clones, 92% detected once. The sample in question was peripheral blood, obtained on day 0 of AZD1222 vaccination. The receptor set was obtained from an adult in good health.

The CDR3 is CASSLRWHYEQYF. The DNA of the CDR3 is TGCGCCAGCAGTCTGAGGTGGCATTACGAGCAGTACTTC. The chain recombines TRBV10-2 with TRBJ2-7; D is ambiguous. Germline CDR1 is WSHSY and CDR2 is SAAADI. This CDR3 region has 13 residues. The ends were cut back, 5 bases at V and 4 bases at J, with 12 bases in the middle.

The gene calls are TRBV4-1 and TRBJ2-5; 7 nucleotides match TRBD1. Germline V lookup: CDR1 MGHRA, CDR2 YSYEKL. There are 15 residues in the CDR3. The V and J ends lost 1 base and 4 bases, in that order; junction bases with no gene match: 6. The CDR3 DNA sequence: TGCGCCAGCAGCCAAGTCCGGGACAGAGGAGAGACCCAGTACTTC. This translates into CASSQVRDRGETQYF.

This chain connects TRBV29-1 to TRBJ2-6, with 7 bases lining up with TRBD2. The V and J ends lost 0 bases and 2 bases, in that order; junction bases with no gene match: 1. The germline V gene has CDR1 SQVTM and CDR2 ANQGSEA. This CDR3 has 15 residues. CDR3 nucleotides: TGCAGCGTTGAAGAAAGCGGGACTGGGGCCAACGTCCTGACTTTC. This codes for CSVEESGTGANVLTF.

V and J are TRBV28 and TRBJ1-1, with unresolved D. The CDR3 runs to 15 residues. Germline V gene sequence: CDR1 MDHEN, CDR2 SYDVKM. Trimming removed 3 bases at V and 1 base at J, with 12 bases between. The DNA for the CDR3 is TGTGCCAGCAGTTTTAATTCGGATACGAACACTGAAGCTTTCTTT. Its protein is CASSFNSDTNTEAFF.

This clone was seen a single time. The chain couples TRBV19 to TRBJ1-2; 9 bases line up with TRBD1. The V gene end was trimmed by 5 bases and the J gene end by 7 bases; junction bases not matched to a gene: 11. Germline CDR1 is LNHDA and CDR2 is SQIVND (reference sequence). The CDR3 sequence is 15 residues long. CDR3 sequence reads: CASSVGQGSVSGYTF. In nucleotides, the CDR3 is TGTGCCAGTAGTGTGGGACAGGGTTCAGTTTCTGGCTACACCTTC.

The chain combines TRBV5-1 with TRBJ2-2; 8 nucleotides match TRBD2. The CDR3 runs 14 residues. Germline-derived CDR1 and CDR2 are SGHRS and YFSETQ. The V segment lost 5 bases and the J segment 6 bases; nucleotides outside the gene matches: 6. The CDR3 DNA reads TGCGCCAGCAGGCTCGGACTAGCCGCCGGGGAGCTGTTTTTT. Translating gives CASRLGLAAGELFF.

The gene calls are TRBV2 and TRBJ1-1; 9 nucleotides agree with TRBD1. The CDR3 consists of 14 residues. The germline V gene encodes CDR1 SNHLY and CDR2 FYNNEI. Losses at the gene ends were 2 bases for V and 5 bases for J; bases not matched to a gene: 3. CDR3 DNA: TGTGCCAGCAGTGAAACAGGGGGCTGGACTGAAGCTTTCTTT. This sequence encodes CASSETGGWTEAFF.

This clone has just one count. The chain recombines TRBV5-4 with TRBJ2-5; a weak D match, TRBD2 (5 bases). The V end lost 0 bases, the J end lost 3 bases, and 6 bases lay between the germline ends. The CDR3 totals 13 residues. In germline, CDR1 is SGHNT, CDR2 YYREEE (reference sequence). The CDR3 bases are TGTGCCAGCAGCTTGGACGGGAAAGAGACCCAGTACTTC. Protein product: CASSLDGKETQYF.

In DNA form, the CDR3 reads TGTGCCAGCAGCTACCGCACCAGGTTGGCTGGGTACAATGAGCAGTTCTTC. It translates to CASSYRTRLAGYNEQFF. The chain is built from TRBV5-5 and TRBJ2-1, with unresolved D. Per germline, CDR1 SGHKS and CDR2 YYEKEE (reference sequence). With 3 bases removed from V and 4 bases from J, the gap between germline ends came to 20 bases. The CDR3 totals 17 residues.

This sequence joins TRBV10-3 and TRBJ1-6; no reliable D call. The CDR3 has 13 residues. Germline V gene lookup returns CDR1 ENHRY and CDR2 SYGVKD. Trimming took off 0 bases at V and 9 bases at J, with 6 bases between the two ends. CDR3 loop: CAISESDASPLHF. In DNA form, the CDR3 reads TGTGCCATCAGTGAGTCGGACGCTTCACCCCTCCACTTT.

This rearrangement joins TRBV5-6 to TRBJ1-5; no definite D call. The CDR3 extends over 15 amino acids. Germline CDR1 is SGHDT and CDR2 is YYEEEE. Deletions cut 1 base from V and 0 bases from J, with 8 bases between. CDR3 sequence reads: CASSLLPISNQPQHF. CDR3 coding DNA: TGTGCCAGCAGCTTGTTACCGATTAGCAATCAGCCCCAGCATTTT.

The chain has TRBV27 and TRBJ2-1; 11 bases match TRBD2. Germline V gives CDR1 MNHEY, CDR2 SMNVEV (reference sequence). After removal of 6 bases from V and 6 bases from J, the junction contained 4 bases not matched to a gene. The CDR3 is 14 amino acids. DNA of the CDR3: TGTGCCAGCAGCTACGGGACTAGCGGCAATGAGCAGTTCTTC. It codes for CASSYGTSGNEQFF.

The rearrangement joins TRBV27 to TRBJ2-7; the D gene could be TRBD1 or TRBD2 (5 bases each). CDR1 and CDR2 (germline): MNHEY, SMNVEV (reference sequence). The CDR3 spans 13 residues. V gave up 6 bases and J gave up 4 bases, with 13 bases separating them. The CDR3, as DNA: TGTGCCAGCAGCAGGTGGGGGAAGTACGAGCAGTACTTC. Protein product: CASSRWGKYEQYF.

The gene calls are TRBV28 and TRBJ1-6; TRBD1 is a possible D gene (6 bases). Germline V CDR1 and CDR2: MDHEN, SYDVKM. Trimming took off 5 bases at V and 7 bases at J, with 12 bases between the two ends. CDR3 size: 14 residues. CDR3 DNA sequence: TGTGCCAGCAGTCAGACGACAGGCAATTCACCCCTCCACTTT. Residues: CASSQTTGNSPLHF.

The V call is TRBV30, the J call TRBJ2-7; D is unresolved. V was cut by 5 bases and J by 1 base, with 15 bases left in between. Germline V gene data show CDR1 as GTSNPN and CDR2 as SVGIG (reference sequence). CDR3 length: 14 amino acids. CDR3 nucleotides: TGTGCCTGGTCCGAGCAGGAGAGTTCCTACGAGCAGTACTTC. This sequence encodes CAWSEQESSYEQYF.

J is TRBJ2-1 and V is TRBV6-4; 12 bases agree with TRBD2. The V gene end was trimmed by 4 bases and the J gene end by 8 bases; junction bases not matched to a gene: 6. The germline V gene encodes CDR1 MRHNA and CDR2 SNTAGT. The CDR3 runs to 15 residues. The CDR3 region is CASSVLAGGSDEQFF. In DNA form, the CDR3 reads TGTGCCAGCAGTGTACTAGCGGGAGGAAGCGATGAGCAGTTCTTC.

As DNA, the CDR3 is TGTGCCAGCAGCTTGTTTGGGACAGAGAAAGAGCAGTACTTC. It specifies CASSLFGTEKEQYF. This chain connects TRBV5-4 to TRBJ2-7, with TRBD1 identical over 7 bases. Germline V gene data show CDR1 as SGHNT and CDR2 as YYREEE (reference sequence). The CDR3 runs 14 residues. The ends lost 1 base at V and 7 bases at J; junction bases unmatched: 8.

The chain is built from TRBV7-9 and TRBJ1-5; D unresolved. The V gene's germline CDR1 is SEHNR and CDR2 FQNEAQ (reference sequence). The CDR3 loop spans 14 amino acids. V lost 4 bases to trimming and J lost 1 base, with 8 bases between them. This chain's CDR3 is CASSSGRSNQPQHF. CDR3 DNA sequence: TGTGCCAGCAGCTCAGGACGAAGCAATCAGCCCCAGCATTTT.

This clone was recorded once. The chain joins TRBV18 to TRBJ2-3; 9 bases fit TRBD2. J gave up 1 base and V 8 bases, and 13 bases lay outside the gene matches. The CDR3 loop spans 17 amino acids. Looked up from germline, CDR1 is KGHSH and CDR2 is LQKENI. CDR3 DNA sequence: TGTGCCAGCCTCGAGGGTGCGGGAGGGCCGGGCACAGATACGCAGTATTTT. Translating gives CASLEGAGGPGTDTQYF.